These 18 T cell receptor beta chains share one sample of origin, sequenced in a study of T cell responses to AZD1222 COVID-19 vaccine. The assay was immunoSEQ multiplex PCR, and TCRdb's table has in-frame clones only and misses some. The data contain roughly 100,000 clones, 70% to 90% of them singletons. The sequencing used peripheral blood, collected on day 0 of AZD1222 vaccination. All receptors derive from an adult in good health.

V and J are TRBV19 and TRBJ1-3; a possible D gene is TRBD1 (5 bases). The CDR3 is made up of 15 amino acids. Trimming shortened V by 7 bases and J by 0 bases, and 13 bases separated the two germline ends. Germline lookup yields CDR1 LNHDA and CDR2 SQIVND (reference sequence). The CDR3 sequence is CASTPRGRSGNTIYF. CDR3 nucleotide sequence: TGTGCCAGTACCCCGAGGGGCCGCTCTGGAAACACCATATATTTT.

The table lists this clone with a count of one. This chain links TRBV2 with TRBJ2-6; maybe TRBD1 (6 bases). Germline V gene sequence: CDR1 SNHLY, CDR2 FYNNEI. V lost 9 bases to trimming and J lost 0 bases, with 9 bases between them. The CDR3 loop spans 14 amino acids. CDR3 sequence reads: CASNRDSGANVLTF. The CDR3 coding sequence is TGTGCCAGTAACAGGGACTCTGGGGCCAACGTCCTGACTTTC.

The V and J genes are TRBV11-2 and TRBJ2-5, with 8 bases matching TRBD2. CDR3 size: 13 residues. Trimming took 7 bases from V and 5 from J; bases not matched to a gene: 6. Per germline, CDR1 SGHAT and CDR2 FQNNGV. The CDR3 DNA is TGTGCCAGCACCACGGGAGGGCGGGAGACCCAGTACTTC. Translated: CASTTGGRETQYF.

This clone was seen a single time. This rearrangement joins TRBV18 to TRBJ2-2, with D perhaps TRBD1 (5 bases). The CDR3 is 16 amino acids. V shed 2 bases and J shed 0 bases, with 10 bases lying between them. Germline CDR1 reads KGHSH; CDR2 reads LQKENI. The CDR3 nucleotides read TGTGCCAGCTCACCAAACGCCAGGGCGAACACCGGGGAGCTGTTTTTT. Its protein product is CASSPNARANTGELFF.

This chain connects TRBV19 to TRBJ1-6; a weak D match, TRBD1 (5 bases). V was cut by 5 bases and J by 3 bases, with 11 bases left in between. This CDR3 spans 15 amino acids. CDR1 and CDR2 (germline): LNHDA, SQIVND (reference sequence). The CDR3 DNA follows: TGTGCCAGTAGTCCCTCGACAGACTATAATTCACCCCTCCACTTT. Its translation is CASSPSTDYNSPLHF.

CDR3 amino acids: CASSYAAGGQYV. The CDR3 DNA follows: TGTGCCAGCAGTTATGCGGCGGGCGGGCAGTACGTC. The chain is built from TRBV6-2 or TRBV6-3 and TRBJ2-7; D perhaps matches TRBD2 (5 bases). The CDR3 has 12 amino acids. Between the trimmed V and J ends, which lost 3 bases and 9 bases, there was a span of 12 bases. From germline, CDR1 is MNHEY and CDR2 SVGEGT.

This clone was seen more than once but under ten times. This rearrangement joins TRBV5-8 to TRBJ1-2, with D possibly matching TRBD1 (5 bases). This CDR3 has 13 residues. Germline lookup yields CDR1 SGHTS and CDR2 YDEGEE. The V end was cut by 7 bases, the J end by 4 bases, with 14 bases between. CDR3 in DNA: TGTGCCAGCGGCCTGGGACGGCGCTATGGCTACACCTTC. This translates into CASGLGRRYGYTF.

This sequence joins TRBV7-9 and TRBJ1-4; D uncertain. This CDR3 spans 15 amino acids. Germline CDR1 reads SEHNR; CDR2 reads FQNEAQ (reference sequence). V lost 1 base to trimming and J lost 5 bases, with 11 bases between them. The CDR3 nucleotides read TGTGCCAGCAGCTTAGTGAGTCTGGTCAATGAAAAACTGTTTTTT. This translates into CASSLVSLVNEKLFF.

This clone was seen only a few times. The CDR3 loop reads CASSLDRLSAAVAGELFF. As DNA, the CDR3 is TGTGCCAGCAGCTTAGATCGGTTGAGCGCGGCGGTTGCCGGGGAGCTGTTTTTT. V usage is TRBV7-9 and J usage is TRBJ2-2; D gene uncertain. Trimming pared 1 base from V and 6 bases from J, leaving 21 bases between. The CDR3 covers 18 residues. The germline CDR1 and CDR2 sequences are SEHNR and FQNEAQ (reference sequence).

The V gene is TRBV28, the J gene TRBJ2-5, with a weak D call TRBD2 (5 bases). V shed 6 bases and J shed 4 bases, with 18 bases lying between them. The CDR3 totals 15 residues. CDR1 MDHEN and CDR2 SYDVKM come from the germline V gene. In nucleotides, the CDR3 is TGTGCCAGCAGCCACACCCGGTGGAGGATAGAGACCCAGTACTTC. Its translation is CASSHTRWRIETQYF.

The J gene is TRBJ2-2, the V gene TRBV29-1; D possibly corresponds to TRBD2 (6 bases). Trimming removed 4 bases from V and 6 bases from J, with 12 bases in between. The length of the CDR3 is 13 residues. Germline CDR1 is SQVTM and CDR2 is ANQGSEA. The CDR3 spells CSVVWTNAGELFF. In nucleotides, the CDR3 is TGCAGCGTTGTGTGGACTAACGCCGGGGAGCTGTTTTTT.

The chain uses TRBV6-5 and TRBJ1-5; no clear D gene. The CDR3 contains 15 residues. Trimming removed 7 bases from V and 2 bases from J, with 15 bases in between. Germline CDR1 MNHEY, CDR2 SVGAGI. The CDR3 here is CASTQGLNGNQPQHF. The CDR3 DNA sequence: TGTGCCAGCACTCAAGGGTTAAACGGCAATCAGCCCCAGCATTTT.

This clone was observed once. The chain has TRBV6-2 or TRBV6-3 and TRBJ1-1, with a weak D call TRBD1 (5 bases). This CDR3 is built from 11 residues. The germline CDR1 and CDR2 sequences are MNHEY and SVGEGT. Trimming shortened V by 3 bases and J by 8 bases, and 7 bases separated the two germline ends. CDR3 in DNA: TGTGCCAGCAGTTATCGGACAGAAGCTTTCTTT. It codes for CASSYRTEAFF.

This clone was seen only a few times. The chain has TRBV23-1 and TRBJ2-7; D is uncertain. TRBV23-1 is labeled an ORF, and its function is uncertain. The CDR3 totals 12 residues. Trimming shortened V by 9 bases and J by 1 base, and 10 bases separated the two germline ends. This chain's CDR3 is CARKTPSYEQYV. CDR3 DNA: TGCGCCAGGAAGACACCTTCCTACGAGCAGTACGTC.

The chain combines TRBV19 with TRBJ1-2; D might be TRBD1 (6 bases). Deletions cut 2 bases from V and 4 bases from J, with 17 bases between. The CDR3 spans 16 residues. Germline V gene lookup returns CDR1 LNHDA and CDR2 SQIVND (reference sequence). The CDR3 loop is CASSILWGRNPYGYTF. Here the CDR3 DNA reads TGTGCCAGTAGTATACTATGGGGGCGGAATCCCTATGGCTACACCTTC.

The DNA of the CDR3 is TGTGCCAGCAGCGTAGCGGGACAGTCAAACACCGGGGAGCTGTTTTTT. Its protein product is CASSVAGQSNTGELFF. The chain links TRBV9 to TRBJ2-2; 7 nucleotides align to TRBD1. CDR3 size: 16 residues. Germline V gene data show CDR1 as SGDLS and CDR2 as YYNGEE. V shed 0 bases and J 2 bases; nucleotides not matched to a gene: 4.

Only one count was recorded for this clone. This chain uses TRBV7-6 with TRBJ1-6; D not certain. Germline CDR1 reads SGHVS; CDR2 reads FNYEAQ. With 3 bases removed from V and 0 bases from J, the gap between germline ends came to 3 bases. The CDR3 runs 14 residues. CDR3 amino acids: CASSLSSYNSPLHF. As DNA, the CDR3 is TGTGCCAGCAGCTTGAGCTCCTATAATTCACCCCTCCACTTT.

This clone has a handful of counts. The genes are TRBV9 and TRBJ1-5, with TRBD1 as a possible D gene (5 bases). The V gene lost 0 bases and the J gene lost 1 base, with 8 bases spanning the gap. The CDR3 is 15 amino acids. The V gene's germline CDR1 is SGDLS and CDR2 YYNGEE. The DNA of the CDR3 is TGTGCCAGCAGCGTAGCAGGGTTAAGCAATCAGCCCCAGCATTTT. It yields the protein CASSVAGLSNQPQHF.